A single sample is the source of the 9 T cell receptor beta chains below, sequenced in a study of blood T cells in healthy people across ages. A J-beta primer mix and a sample-barcoded 5' primer were used in a second PCR of about 7 to 12 cycles. MiXCR, applied by TCRdb to the 5' RACE reads, yields one record per CDR3 protein. Of some 1,000,000 distinct CDR3 sequences in the sample, 25% were seen once. In addition, the sample was reused for a study of T cells of mothers and their children.

Material for sequencing was blood. These receptors originate from a girl aged 2-15 years in good health.

This sequence joins TRBV20-1 and TRBJ1-1, with D uncertain. The CDR3 extends over 12 amino acids. The germline V gene has CDR1 DFQATT and CDR2 SNEGSKA (reference sequence). V shed 3 bases and J shed 5 bases, with 10 bases lying between them. CDR3 region: CSARTTETEAFF. Here the CDR3 DNA reads TGCAGTGCTAGGACCACGGAAACTGAAGCTTTCTTT.

The chain combines TRBV7-9 with TRBJ2-7; maybe TRBD1 (6 bases). V dropped 5 bases and J dropped 1 base, with 15 bases sitting between them. The CDR3 has 15 residues. Per the germline V gene, CDR1 is SEHNR and CDR2 is FQNEAQ (reference sequence). This CDR3 is CASSGGRDPSYEQYF. The CDR3 nucleotides read TGTGCCAGCAGCGGGGGCCGAGACCCTTCCTACGAGCAGTACTTC.

CDR3 nucleotide sequence: TGCGCCAGCAGCGGGGGGAGGGGTTACAATGAGCAGTTCTTC. It encodes CASSGGRGYNEQFF. The rearrangement uses TRBV4-1 and TRBJ2-5, with 7 bases fitting TRBD2. The end of the DNA fits TRBJ2-1 better, so the J call may be wrong. The CDR3 has 14 residues. In germline, CDR1 is MGHRA, CDR2 YSYEKL.

The rearrangement joins TRBV28 to TRBJ2-6; D call uncertain. Germline V gives CDR1 MDHEN, CDR2 SYDVKM. The ends were cut back, 6 bases at V and 4 bases at J, with 10 bases in the middle. The CDR3 length is 14 residues. CDR3 in amino acids: CASRSAPGANVLTF. The CDR3 DNA sequence: TGTGCCAGCAGATCTGCTCCAGGGGCCAACGTCCTGACTTTC. Supplemented by reference TRBV28 and TRBJ2-6, the full variable domain reads DVKVTQSSRYLVKRTGEKVFLECVQDMDHENMFWYRQDPGLGLRLIYFSYDVKMKEKGDIPEGYSVSREKKERFSLILESASTNQTSMYLCASRSAPGANVLTFGAGSRLTVL.

As for this clonotype: Germline is not matched at one junction end, which may reflect a read error. The V and J genes are TRBV7-6 and TRBJ2-2; D gene unclear. The length of the CDR3 is 16 residues. In germline, CDR1 is SGHVS, CDR2 FNYEAQ. CDR3 region: CASSLEVGPTTGELFF. As DNA, the CDR3 is TGCGCCAGCAGCTTAGAAGTGGGTCCCACCACCGGGGAGCTGTTTTTT.

This clonotype was counted once. This rearrangement joins TRBV18 to TRBJ2-7; no definite D call. The CDR3 runs to 14 residues. Germline CDR1 is KGHSH and CDR2 is LQKENI. V was pared by 2 bases and J by 2 bases, with 10 bases between. CDR3 loop: CASSPSPGTYEQYF. For the CDR3, the DNA is TGTGCCAGCTCACCATCTCCGGGTACCTACGAGCAGTACTTC. The whole variable domain, remainder taken from reference TRBV18 and TRBJ2-7, is NAGVMQNPRHLVRRRGQEARLRCSPMKGHSHVYWYRQLPEEGLKFMVYLQKENIIDESGMPKERFSAEFPKEGPSILRIQQVVRGDSAAYFCASSPSPGTYEQYFGPGTRLTVT.

This chain links TRBV5-6 with TRBJ2-5; 10 bases align to TRBD2. Trimming cost V 2 bases and J 11 bases; bases outside gene matches: 9. CDR3 size: 14 residues. The germline V gene encodes CDR1 SGHDT and CDR2 YYEEEE. In nucleotides, the CDR3 is TGTGCCAGCAGCTTCGGGCTAGCGGGAGCAGAGCAGTACTTC. Protein: CASSFGLAGAEQYF.

This chain connects TRBV12-3 or TRBV12-4 to TRBJ1-6; the D is unclear. The CDR3 runs 15 residues. V was pared by 1 base and J by 10 bases, with 14 bases between. DNA of the CDR3: TGTGCCAGCAGTTTAGGGTCGGGAGTACGATCACCCCTCCACTTT. Its translation is CASSLGSGVRSPLHF.

The chain is built from TRBV20-1 and TRBJ2-4; D may be TRBD2 (5 bases). This CDR3 spans 12 amino acids. Germline CDR1 is DFQATT and CDR2 is SNEGSKA (reference sequence). The germline V and J ends were trimmed by 4 bases and 8 bases, with 12 bases remaining between them. This chain's CDR3 is CSATAGLDIQYF. CDR3 DNA sequence: TGCAGTGCTACGGCGGGTTTGGACATTCAGTACTTC.